Included here is one TCR beta chain sequence, with context. Its cognate antigen has yet to be identified. One base away there is no much larger clone; base qualities are not given. The germline V gene sets CDR1 to MDHEN and CDR2 to SYDVKM. From its cysteine to its phenylalanine, the CDR3 spans 18 amino acids. CDR3 DNA only is kept here, 54 bases in frame from base 1. The germline V and J ends show losses of 6 bases and 0 bases respectively, and no gene match explains 9 bases of the junction. This sample is drawn from a study of cytomegalovirus exposure and HLA in healthy donors (dated by TCRdb to about 2017). Context from the whole study: An earlier analysis of 587 of the donors reported about 250 Gb of sequence data and 117 million unique TCR beta sequences from approximately 180 million T cells. All discovery cohort repertoires had been generated using a single sequencing platform. In addition to the first cohort of 666 subjects, a separate validation cohort of around 110 different subjects was used. An early release that covered roughly 600 HLA-typed donors contained approximately 300 gigabases of sequencing data and 80 million or so unique TCR sequences. Of the roughly 390 genotyped donors, 81% were placed in the genetic ancestry cluster associated with self-reported Caucasian donors. Donor age, sex, ethnicity and CMV serostatus were compiled together with the repertoire data. Because of strong linkage in the cohort, roughly five DR-DQ haplotypes were treated as single units for association and clustering. The study used immunosequencing to profile the T cell repertoires of about 670 subjects and linked those repertoires to cytomegalovirus serostatus. Rather than using new phenotypic data, the later analysis identified candidate immune exposures from TCR beta sequences and from how often those sequences occurred across donors. Both class I and class II loci were covered by HLA typing, at four-digit resolution. The number of donors typed differed by locus, with about 629-630 for A, B, C, DRB1 and DQB1, around 560 for DQA1, 600 to 610 for DPA1, and around 460 for DPB1. In a later analysis, previously published TCR beta repertoires from fewer than 750 donors were re-analyzed and high-resolution HLA genotyping was added so that TCR occurrence patterns could be studied. High-throughput TCR immunosequencing, statistical association of individual TCRs with disease status, and machine learning were combined to predict cytomegalovirus infection status. An earlier analysis of several hundred of the donors used high-throughput TCR beta sequencing to judge whether each TCR beta V gene segment behaved as functional or pseudogenic. In a later genetic analysis, genome-wide SNP genotypes for about 65% of the roughly 700 donors were used, and that subset was treated as a discovery cohort. The aim of the study was to test whether cataloging public T cell receptors could identify signatures of past pathogen exposure. Across 398 genotyped donors of the cohort, an average of roughly 250,000 unique TCR beta nucleotide sequences per donor were sequenced, and roughly 17% of those sequences were non-productive. Here is what the overall study found, with its caveats: Roughly 15 rarely observed V segments, including chromosome 9 orphons, were excluded from the earlier analysis of some 590 of the donors because counts were too low. Correlated functional status among segregating V segments might be attributable to linkage disequilibrium, but an unknown experimental factor could not be ruled out. The classifier was reported to diagnose cytomegalovirus status with high specificity and sensitivity in both the original cohort and the validation cohort. Immune exposure information for the cohort was limited to CMV serostatus. It was suggested by the authors that the approach could potentially be generalized to other disease states and immunological phenotypes. A total of fewer than 200 TCR beta chains were listed by the study as associated with cytomegalovirus. A later genetic analysis associated a missense DCLRE1C variant with V-gene and J-gene trimming of TCR beta chains, and an independent cohort replicated the association. Because HLA typing was missing for some donors at each locus, association tests included only the typed subset. In vitro tests confirmed that a few of the cytomegalovirus-associated TCR beta chains recognize cytomegalovirus antigens. Presence/absence analyses assumed roughly uniform sequencing depth across donors, an assumption that may not hold. Some IMGT-functional V segments, including TRBV6-2 and TRBV6-3, could not be distinguished by the 87-base-pair reads and were therefore excluded. According to a later analysis, parvovirus B19, influenza, CMV and Epstein-Barr virus appeared linked to several top co-occurrence clusters. A later analysis found that HLA-associated TCR beta chains were more clonally expanded and had lower generation probabilities than equally common non-associated chains. A later analysis found that TCR association rates varied across HLA loci, with DRB1 alleles showing the most associated TCRs and HLA-C alleles the fewest. The sequencing pipeline was judged likely to have produced a cluster of highly shared sequence variants as a technical artifact. Only TCR beta chains were sequenced in this cohort, and the absence of alpha or paired-chain data limited detectable features. A further reported finding was that TCR beta sequences accurately predicted the HLA-A and HLA-B alleles for most subjects in the first cohort. Most TCR sequences were seen in very few donors, while some public TCRs were found in many individuals. An earlier analysis of 450 to 750 of the donors showed that most TCR beta V segments appeared in productive rearrangements either about 90% or about 30% of the time, which broadly matched IMGT annotations. A later genetic analysis reported fewer N-insertions in productive TCRs among donors in an Asian-associated ancestry cluster than the roughly 700-donor mean. When HLA alleles, especially DR and DQ, strongly co-occurred, attributing TCR associations to individual alleles was difficult. According to a later analysis, most CMV-associated TCR beta chains appeared to be HLA-restricted, and the HLA associations seemed to be driven largely by CMV exposure. Specific HLA alleles were associated with 15,000 to 20,000 TCR beta sequences at a false discovery rate of 0.05 in a later analysis.

Library preparation was by the immunoSEQ multiplex PCR assay. The multiplex PCR relied on a mix of 60 forward primers for TCR Vbeta segments and 13 reverse primers for TCR Jbeta segments. A multiplex PCR assay on genomic DNA amplified the CDR3 region of rearranged TCR beta genes. On the Illumina HiSeq System, the amplified TCR beta libraries were sequenced as 87-base-pair reads. The authors processed their data as follows. Across the 500 to 750 repertoires, a later analysis counted tens of millions of unique TCR beta chains, 8.5 million to 12 million of which were shared by at least two donors. Raw reads were error-corrected and collapsed into unique sequences with a nearest-neighbor algorithm that merged closely related sequences to remove PCR and sequencing errors. Alignment of CDR3 sequences to IMGT reference sequences was used to assign V, D and J gene segments. Each retained sequence needed at least a six-nucleotide match to both a V gene segment and a J gene segment. Rearrangements were called productive when the CDR3 lacked stop codons and stayed in frame with V and J; all others were non-productive. Following IMGT convention, CDR3 was defined as the stretch from the second conserved V-encoded cysteine to the conserved J-encoded phenylalanine. The earlier analysis of some 550 of the donors excluded any sequence lacking an unambiguous match to a single V gene segment. In an earlier analysis of 587 of the donors, a V segment was called functional when productive rearrangements were above 56.7%, and segregating when the standard deviation between donors exceeded 5%. A statistical classification framework was developed to diagnose cytomegalovirus status using the catalog of TCR beta chain sequences. V and J gene assignment, in a later analysis, came from comparing TCR nucleotide sequences with IMGT/GENE-DB human TR gene sequences. The TCRdist pipeline was used in a later analysis to assign CDR3 sequences and most-parsimonious VDJ recombination scenarios. In a later analysis, each TCR beta chain was defined by its CDR3 amino acid sequence together with its V-gene family, and reads lacking a unique V-gene family were excluded. In a later analysis, some 600 highly shared, low-generation-probability nucleotide sequences were removed to address suspected cross-contamination and a sequencing artifact. In a later analysis, a clonal expansion index for each public chain was calculated from normalized within-repertoire ranks of inferred template counts. In a later analysis, generation probabilities were computed with a VDJ recombination model fitted to out-of-frame rearrangements, and the resulting probabilities were checked against IGoR. In a later analysis, TCR-TCR, TCR-HLA and TCR-CMV co-occurrence was scored with hypergeometric tests, and a repertoire-size bias correction was applied to TCR pairs. False discovery rates were estimated in a later analysis by permuting HLA or CMV assignments 20 times. A later analysis grouped co-occurring TCRs with DBSCAN, adding TCRdist sequence similarity when clustering within HLA-allele-positive subsets. Repertoires with fewer than 30,000 or more than 120,000 public chains were left out of co-occurrence clustering, as were four to six repertoires with anomalous nucleotide sharing. The table was pulled from immuneACCESS by TCRdb, which kept in-frame rearrangements only. Such tables lose some clones; where checked, under half of the loss comes from unresolved V genes, and the rest has no known cause. The V and J calls and clone size come from that table; D and trimming were worked out from the DNA. The sample data list over 150,000 clones, and around 72% of these were observed just once. Around 1.5% of the sample rests with the top ten.

The cohort comprised some 730 healthy bone marrow donors. Cohort members were all nominally healthy when sampled, although unrecorded immune exposures were likely present. The donor was CMV seronegative and belonged to the group of 320 or so seronegative cohort members. A peripheral blood sample was collected from each donor, and TCR beta sequencing was performed on peripheral blood mononuclear cells. The Qiagen DNeasy Blood Extraction Kit was used to extract genomic DNA from the blood cell samples. The sequencing sample was made of PBMCs. The chain joins TRBV28 to TRBJ2-1; 12 bases in between match TRBD1. The sequence derives from a man between 18 and 29 years old in good health and CMV-seronegative. The CDR3 sequence is CASSSGTGGRDSYNEQFF. The bases are TGTGCCAGCAGCTCCGGGACAGGGGGCCGCGACTCCTACAATGAGCAGTTCTTC.